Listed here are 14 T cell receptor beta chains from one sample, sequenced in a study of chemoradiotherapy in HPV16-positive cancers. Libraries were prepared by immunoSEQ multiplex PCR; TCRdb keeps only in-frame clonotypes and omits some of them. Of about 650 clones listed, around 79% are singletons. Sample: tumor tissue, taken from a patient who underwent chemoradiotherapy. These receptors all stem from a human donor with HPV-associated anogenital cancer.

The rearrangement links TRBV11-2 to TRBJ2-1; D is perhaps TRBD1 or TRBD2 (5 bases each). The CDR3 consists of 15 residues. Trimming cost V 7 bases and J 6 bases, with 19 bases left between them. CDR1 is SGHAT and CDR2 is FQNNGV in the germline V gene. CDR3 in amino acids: CASTTGPGSGNEQFF. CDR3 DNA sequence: TGTGCCAGCACCACGGGGCCGGGCTCGGGCAATGAGCAGTTCTTC.

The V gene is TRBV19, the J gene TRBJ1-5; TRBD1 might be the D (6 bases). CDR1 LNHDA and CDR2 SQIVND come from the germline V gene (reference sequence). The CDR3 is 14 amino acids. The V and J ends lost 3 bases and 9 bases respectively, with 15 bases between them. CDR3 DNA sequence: TGTGCCAGTAGTATTACAGGGAAGGGCAGGCCCCAGCATTTT. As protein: CASSITGKGRPQHF.

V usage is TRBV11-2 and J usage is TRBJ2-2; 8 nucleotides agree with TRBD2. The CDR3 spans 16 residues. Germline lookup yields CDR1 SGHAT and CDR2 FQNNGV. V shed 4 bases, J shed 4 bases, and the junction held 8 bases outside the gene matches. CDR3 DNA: TGTGCCAGCAGCTATCCCCTCGGGGGGGGCACCGGGGAGCTGTTTTTT. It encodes CASSYPLGGGTGELFF.

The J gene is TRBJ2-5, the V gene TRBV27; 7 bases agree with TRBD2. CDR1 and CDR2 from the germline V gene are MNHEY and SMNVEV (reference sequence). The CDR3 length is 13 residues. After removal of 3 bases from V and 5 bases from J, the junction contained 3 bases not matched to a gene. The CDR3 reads CASSFTSVETQYF. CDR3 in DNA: TGTGCCAGCAGTTTCACTAGCGTGGAGACCCAGTACTTC.

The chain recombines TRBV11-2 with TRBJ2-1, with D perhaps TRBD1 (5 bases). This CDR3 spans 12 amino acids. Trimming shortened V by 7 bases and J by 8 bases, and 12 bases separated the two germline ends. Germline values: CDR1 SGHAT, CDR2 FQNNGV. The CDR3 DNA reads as TGTGCCAGCACCCACAGGTGGTATGAGCAGTTCTTC. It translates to CASTHRWYEQFF.

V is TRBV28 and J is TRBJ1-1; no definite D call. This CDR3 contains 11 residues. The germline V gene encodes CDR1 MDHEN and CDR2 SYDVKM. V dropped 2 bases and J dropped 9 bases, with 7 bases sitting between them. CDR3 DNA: TGTGCCAGCAGTTTAGTCGGGCAAGCTTTCTTT. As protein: CASSLVGQAFF.

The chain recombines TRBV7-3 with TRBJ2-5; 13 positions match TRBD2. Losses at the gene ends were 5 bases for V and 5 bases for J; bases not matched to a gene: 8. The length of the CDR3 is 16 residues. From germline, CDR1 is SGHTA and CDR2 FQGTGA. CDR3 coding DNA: TGTGCCAGCAGCCAGGGGACTAGCGGGGATCGGGAGACCCAGTACTTC. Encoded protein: CASSQGTSGDRETQYF. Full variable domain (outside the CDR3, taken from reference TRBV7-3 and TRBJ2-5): GAGVSQTPSNKVTEKGKYVELRCDPISGHTALYWYRQSLGQGPEFLIYFQGTGAADDSGLPNDRFFAVRPEGSVSTLKIQRTERGDSAVYLCASSQGTSGDRETQYFGPGTRLLVL.

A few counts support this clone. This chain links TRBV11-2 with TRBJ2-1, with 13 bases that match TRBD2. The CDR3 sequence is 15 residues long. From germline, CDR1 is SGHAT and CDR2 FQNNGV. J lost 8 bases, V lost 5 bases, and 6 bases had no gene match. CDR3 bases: TGTGCCAGCAGCGAGACTAGCGGGGGGTCCCATGAGCAGTTCTTC. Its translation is CASSETSGGSHEQFF.

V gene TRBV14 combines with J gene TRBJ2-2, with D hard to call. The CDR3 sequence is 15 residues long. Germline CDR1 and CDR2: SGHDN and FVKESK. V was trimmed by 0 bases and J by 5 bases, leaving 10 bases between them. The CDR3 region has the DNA TGTGCCAGCAGCCAAGATATGAGTGAGACCGGGGAGCTGTTTTTT. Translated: CASSQDMSETGELFF.

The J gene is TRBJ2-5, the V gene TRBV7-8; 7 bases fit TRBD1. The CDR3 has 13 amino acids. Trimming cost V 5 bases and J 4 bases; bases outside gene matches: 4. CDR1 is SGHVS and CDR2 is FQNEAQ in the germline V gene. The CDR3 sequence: CASSRQGRETQYF. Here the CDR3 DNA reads TGTGCCAGCAGCCGACAGGGACGAGAGACCCAGTACTTC.

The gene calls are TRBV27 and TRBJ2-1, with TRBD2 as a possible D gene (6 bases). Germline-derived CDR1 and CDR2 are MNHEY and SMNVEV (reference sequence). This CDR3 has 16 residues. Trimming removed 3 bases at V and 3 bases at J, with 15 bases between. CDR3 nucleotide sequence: TGTGCCAGCAGTTTGTACGGGAGTAATTACTACAATGAGCAGTTCTTC. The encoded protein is CASSLYGSNYYNEQFF.

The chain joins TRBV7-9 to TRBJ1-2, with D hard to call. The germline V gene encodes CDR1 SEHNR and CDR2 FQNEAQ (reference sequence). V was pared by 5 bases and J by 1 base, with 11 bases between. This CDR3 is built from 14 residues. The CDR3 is CASSRIFFNYGYTF. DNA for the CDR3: TGTGCCAGCAGCCGGATATTTTTTAACTATGGCTACACCTTC.

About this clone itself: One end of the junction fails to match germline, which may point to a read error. The CDR3 coding sequence is TGCGCCAGCAGGGGCGGGACGCTAGCTAAGGAAAAACTGTTTTTT. It translates to CASRGGTLAKEKLFF. V gene TRBV10-1 combines with J gene TRBJ1-4; the D gene is possibly TRBD1 (5 bases). The CDR3 covers 15 residues. From germline, CDR1 is WNHNN and CDR2 SYGVQD (reference sequence).

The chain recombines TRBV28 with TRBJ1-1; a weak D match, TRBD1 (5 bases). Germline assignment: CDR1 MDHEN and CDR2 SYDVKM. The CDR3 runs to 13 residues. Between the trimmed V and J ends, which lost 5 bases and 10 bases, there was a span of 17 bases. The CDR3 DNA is TGTGCCAGCAGTCCCCGGGGGGAAGTATTAGCTTTCTTT. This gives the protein CASSPRGEVLAFF.